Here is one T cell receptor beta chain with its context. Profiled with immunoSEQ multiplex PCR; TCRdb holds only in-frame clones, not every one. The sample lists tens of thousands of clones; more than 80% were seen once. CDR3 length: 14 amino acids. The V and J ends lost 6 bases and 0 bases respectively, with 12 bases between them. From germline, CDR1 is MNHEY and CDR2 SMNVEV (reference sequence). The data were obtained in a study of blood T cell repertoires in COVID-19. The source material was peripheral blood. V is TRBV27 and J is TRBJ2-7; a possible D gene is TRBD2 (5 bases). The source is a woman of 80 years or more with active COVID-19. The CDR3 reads CASRDSRSSYEQYF. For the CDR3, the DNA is TGTGCCAGCAGGGACTCCAGGAGCTCCTACGAGCAGTACTTC.